This is a list of T cell receptor beta chains from one sample in a study of T-cell memory formation after mild COVID-19. Via MiXCR, TCRdb re-called the 5' RACE reads, giving one row per CDR3 protein. The sample has some 280,000 distinct CDR3 sequences, roughly 15% seen once. The sequenced material came from PBMCs or a T cell subset sorted from them (not recorded which). The receptors were gathered from a man between 18 and 29 years old who had mild COVID-19 (a few samples of this study predate the infection). Cell type and time point are not known. CDR3s include the opening cysteine and the closing phenylalanine or tryptophan. Some rows have no size entry. The others give once, few or many, or a class for an expanded clone.

CDR3aa: CASSSRGRHTGELFF
abundance: few
j_gene: TRBJ2-2
v_gene: TRBV7-2

CDR3aa: CASSLVDRVGSPLHF
abundance: .
j_gene: TRBJ1-6
v_gene: TRBV5-6

CDR3aa: CASRLQGAAEQYF
abundance: .
j_gene: TRBJ2-7
v_gene: TRBV5-1

CDR3aa: CASSGAFTQYF
abundance: .
j_gene: TRBJ2-3
v_gene: TRBV6-2/TRBV6-3

CDR3aa: CASSLETAPGYGYTF
abundance: .
j_gene: TRBJ1-2
v_gene: TRBV7-9

CDR3aa: CASSYSAETDQETQYF
abundance: .
j_gene: TRBJ2-5
v_gene: TRBV6-2/TRBV6-3

CDR3aa: CASSFHPSSYEQYF
abundance: many
j_gene: TRBJ2-7
v_gene: TRBV12-3/TRBV12-4

CDR3aa: CASRLTPYNPGELFF
abundance: .
j_gene: TRBJ2-2
v_gene: TRBV5-1

CDR3aa: CASSSPGGGAYGYTF
abundance: .
j_gene: TRBJ1-2
v_gene: TRBV7-6

CDR3aa: CASSLALRGGANEQFF
abundance: .
j_gene: TRBJ2-1
v_gene: TRBV7-2

CDR3aa: CSDRIQTGPNEQFF
abundance: many
j_gene: TRBJ2-1
v_gene: TRBV29-1

CDR3aa: CASSYVLNTEAFF
abundance: .
j_gene: TRBJ1-1
v_gene: TRBV6-5

CDR3aa: CASSPMTSGTGELFF
abundance: few
j_gene: TRBJ2-2
v_gene: TRBV3-1

CDR3aa: CASSSGSSYNSPLHF
abundance: few
j_gene: TRBJ1-6
v_gene: TRBV7-3

CDR3aa: CSAKGAGRGRWEQYF
abundance: .
j_gene: TRBJ2-7
v_gene: TRBV20-1

CDR3aa: CASGQGNSPLHF
abundance: few
j_gene: TRBJ1-6
v_gene: TRBV6-2/TRBV6-3